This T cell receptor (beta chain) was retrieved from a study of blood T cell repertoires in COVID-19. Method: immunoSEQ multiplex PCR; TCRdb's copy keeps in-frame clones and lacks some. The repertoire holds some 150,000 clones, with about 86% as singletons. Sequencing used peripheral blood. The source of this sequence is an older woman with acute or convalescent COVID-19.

The CDR3: CASLDRRRNTIYF. For the CDR3, the DNA is TGTGCCAGCCTGGACAGGCGGAGGAACACCATATATTTT. The chain uses TRBV6-5 and TRBJ1-3, with TRBD1 matching 7 bases. V shed 8 bases and J 7 bases; nucleotides not matched to a gene: 8. The CDR3 runs to 13 residues. Germline CDR1 and CDR2: MNHEY and SVGAGI.